This entry lists 5 T cell receptor beta chains sequenced from one sample in a study of T cells in tuberculosis. Thawed, overnight-rested PBMC were stained with GMM-loaded CD1B tetramer, viability dye and anti-CD3, then sorted. C32 glucose monomycolate from Rhodococcus equi was loaded onto the CD1B tetramers. Sequenced by immunoSEQ multiplex PCR; TCRdb stores in-frame clones only, minus some. The table records around 60,000 clones, around 81% of them present only once. The specimen sequenced was CD1b-GMM tetramer-negative cells sorted from PBMCs. The receptors stem from an adult woman with latent tuberculosis.

The gene calls are TRBV19 and TRBJ2-3, with TRBD2 matching 12 bases. CDR1 LNHDA and CDR2 SQIVND come from the germline V gene (reference sequence). V gave up 3 bases and J gave up 6 bases; unmatched junction bases: 7. CDR3 length: 16 amino acids. Written as DNA, the CDR3 is TGTGCCAGTAGTATCCCTAGCGGGAGGGCCAGGGATACGCAGTATTTT. Its protein product is CASSIPSGRARDTQYF. The whole variable domain, remainder taken from reference TRBV19 and TRBJ2-3, is DGGITQSPKYLFRKEGQNVTLSCEQNLNHDAMYWYRQDPGQGLRLIYYSQIVNDFQKGDIAEGYSVSREKKESFPLTVTSAQKNPTAFYLCASSIPSGRARDTQYFGPGTRLTVL.

The sample holds a few counts of this clone. CDR3 DNA sequence: TGTGCCAGCAGTTATCTAGCGGGGGAGCAGTTCTTC. This translates into CASSYLAGEQFF. The rearrangement links TRBV2 to TRBJ2-1; 9 bases are a match to TRBD2. This CDR3 comprises 12 residues. CDR1 is SNHLY and CDR2 is FYNNEI in the germline V gene. Trimming took 5 bases from V and 10 from J; bases not matched to a gene: 3.

The J gene is TRBJ1-1, the V gene TRBV10-3, with D unresolved. Germline values: CDR1 ENHRY, CDR2 SYGVKD. The CDR3 spans 13 residues. V shed 3 bases and J shed 1 base, with 6 bases lying between them. Here the CDR3 reads CAISETPNTEAFF. The CDR3 DNA follows: TGTGCCATCAGTGAAACACCGAACACTGAAGCTTTCTTT.

The rearrangement uses TRBV28 and TRBJ2-3; no reliable D call. The CDR3 covers 15 residues. V shed 5 bases and J shed 0 bases, with 12 bases lying between them. CDR1 and CDR2 (germline): MDHEN, SYDVKM. The CDR3 nucleotides are TGTGCCAGCAGTACCCGTCTCGGGAGCACAGATACGCAGTATTTT. This encodes CASSTRLGSTDTQYF.

About this clone itself: Within the sample, other DNA sequences also encode this same CDR3. CDR3: CASSSQGSNQPQHF. CDR3 DNA: TGTGCCAGCAGTTCACAGGGGAGCAATCAGCCCCAGCATTTT. The rearrangement uses TRBV27 and TRBJ1-5; 7 nucleotides line up with TRBD1. The CDR3 contains 14 residues. The germline V gene has CDR1 MNHEY and CDR2 SMNVEV (reference sequence). V trimming: 4 bases; J trimming: 1 base; junction bases outside the gene matches: 1.